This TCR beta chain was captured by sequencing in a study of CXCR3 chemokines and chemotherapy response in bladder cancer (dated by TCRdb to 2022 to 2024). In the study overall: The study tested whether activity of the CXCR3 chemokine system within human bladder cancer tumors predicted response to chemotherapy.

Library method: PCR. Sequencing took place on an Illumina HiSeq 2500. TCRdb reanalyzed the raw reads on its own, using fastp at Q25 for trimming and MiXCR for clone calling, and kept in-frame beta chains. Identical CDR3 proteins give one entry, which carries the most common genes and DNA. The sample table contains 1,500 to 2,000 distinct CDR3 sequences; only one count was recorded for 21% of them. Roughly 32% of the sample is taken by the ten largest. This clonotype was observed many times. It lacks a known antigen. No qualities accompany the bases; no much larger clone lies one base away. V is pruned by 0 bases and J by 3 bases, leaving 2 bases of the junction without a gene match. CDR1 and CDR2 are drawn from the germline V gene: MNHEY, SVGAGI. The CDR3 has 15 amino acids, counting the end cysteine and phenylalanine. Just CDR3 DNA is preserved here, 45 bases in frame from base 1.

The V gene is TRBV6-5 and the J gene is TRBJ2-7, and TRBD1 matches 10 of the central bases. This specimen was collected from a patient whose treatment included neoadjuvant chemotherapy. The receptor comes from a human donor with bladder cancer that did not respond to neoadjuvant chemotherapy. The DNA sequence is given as TGTGCCAGCAGTTACTCCGGGACAGGGGACTACGAGCAGTACTTC. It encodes CASSYSGTGDYEQYF.